These 22 T cell receptor beta chains came from one sample sequenced in a study of T cell repertoires in cytomegalovirus infection. MiXCR was run by TCRdb on the reads, yielding one entry per CDR3 protein. The table has around 94,000 distinct CDR3 sequences, 16% seen once. Sequencing input: PBMCs. These receptors came from a human donor in good health (CMV status not recorded). Some clones in this sample may be carry-over from other donors' samples.

This clonotype was picked up a small number of times. The V call is TRBV7-9, the J call TRBJ2-7; D uncertain. The germline V gene encodes CDR1 SEHNR and CDR2 FQNEAQ (reference sequence). V lost 6 bases and J lost 1, with 10 bases in between. The CDR3 totals 13 residues. The CDR3 protein is CASSVSTSYEQYF. The CDR3 DNA follows: TGTGCCAGCAGTGTCTCGACTTCCTACGAGCAGTACTTC. The whole variable domain, remainder taken from reference TRBV7-9 and TRBJ2-7, is DTGVSQNPRHKITKRGQNVTFRCDPISEHNRLYWYRQTLGQGPEFLTYFQNEAQLEKSRLLSDRFSAERPKGSFSTLEIQRTEQGDSAMYLCASSVSTSYEQYFGPGTRLTVT.

This clonotype was observed a few times. The rearrangement uses TRBV10-3 and TRBJ1-5, with D perhaps TRBD1 (6 bases). The length of the CDR3 is 15 residues. Germline-derived CDR1 and CDR2 are ENHRY and SYGVKD. Between the trimmed V and J ends, which lost 3 bases and 2 bases, there was a span of 11 bases. CDR3 residues: CAISEQGVGNQPQHF. CDR3 coding DNA: TGTGCCATCAGTGAACAGGGAGTTGGCAATCAGCCCCAGCATTTT.

DNA for the CDR3: TGCAGTGCCCAGACAGGGGCTGGAAACACCATATATTTT. Its protein product is CSAQTGAGNTIYF. The genes are TRBV20-1 and TRBJ1-3; TRBD1 aligns across 8 bases. This CDR3 comprises 13 residues. Per germline, CDR1 DFQATT and CDR2 SNEGSKA (reference sequence). V was clipped by 6 bases and J by 2 bases; unmatched bases: 3.

This clonotype has a count of ten or more. The rearrangement joins TRBV18 to TRBJ2-1; D remains ambiguous. V lost 6 bases, J lost 8 bases, and 26 bases lay in between. This CDR3 has 17 residues. Germline CDR1 KGHSH, CDR2 LQKENI. The CDR3 bases are TGTGCCAGCTCTAGGACCACCTGGACGGTGATCGAGGATGAGCAGTTCTTC. Translation: CASSRTTWTVIEDEQFF.

This clonotype was picked up many times. The J gene is TRBJ2-3, the V gene TRBV7-2, with 10 bases lining up with TRBD2. The CDR3 contains 17 residues. V shed 4 bases and J 5 bases; nucleotides not matched to a gene: 12. Germline-derived CDR1 and CDR2 are SGHTA and FQGNSA. The CDR3 loop reads CASSSRGSGGPVDTQYF. The CDR3 coding sequence is TGTGCCAGCAGCTCCCGAGGTAGCGGGGGGCCGGTAGATACGCAGTATTTT.

This clonotype has at least ten counts. The chain employs TRBV7-6 and TRBJ2-1; a weak D match, TRBD1 (7 bases). The germline CDR1 and CDR2 sequences are SGHVS and FNYEAQ. This CDR3 is 16 amino acids long. V lost 5 bases and J lost 4, with 18 bases in between. The CDR3 DNA reads TGTGCCAGCAGCGAGGGGCGGGACAGACGATACAATGAGCAGTTCTTC. This translates into CASSEGRDRRYNEQFF. The complete variable domain, with remaining parts taken from reference TRBV7-6 and TRBJ2-1, reads GAGVSQSPRYKVTKRGQDVALRCDPISGHVSLYWYRQALGQGPEFLTYFNYEAQQDKSGLPNDRFSAERPEGSISTLTIQRTEQRDSAMYRCASSEGRDRRYNEQFFGPGTRLTVL.

A few counts support this clonotype. The genes are TRBV28 and TRBJ2-5; TRBD2 is a possible D gene (6 bases). Germline assignment: CDR1 MDHEN and CDR2 SYDVKM. The V end was cut by 6 bases, the J end by 7 bases, with 27 bases between. CDR3 length: 17 amino acids. CDR3 sequence reads: CASRGKVGRHPEGTQYF. DNA for the CDR3: TGTGCCAGCAGGGGGAAGGTGGGACGACACCCGGAGGGGACCCAGTACTTC.

J is TRBJ2-5 and V is TRBV18; D is uncertain. CDR3 size: 12 residues. V shed 0 bases and J shed 5 bases, with 4 bases lying between them. The germline gives CDR1 KGHSH, CDR2 LQKENI. CDR3 nucleotide sequence: TGTGCCAGCTCACCACCGATGGAGACCCAGTACTTC. This translates into CASSPPMETQYF.

The V gene is TRBV20-1, the J gene TRBJ2-4, with TRBD2 identical over 8 bases. Trimming removed 0 bases from V and 5 bases from J; junction bases left unmatched: 6. Germline V lookup: CDR1 DFQATT, CDR2 SNEGSKA (reference sequence). This CDR3 has 15 amino acids. In nucleotides, the CDR3 is TGCAGTGCTAGAGATTATTCGCGGGGGGAAAACATTCAGTACTTC. It specifies CSARDYSRGENIQYF.

The sample holds a few counts of this clonotype. The chain employs TRBV20-1 and TRBJ2-5, with D unclear. Germline-derived CDR1 and CDR2 are DFQATT and SNEGSKA (reference sequence). Trimming shortened V by 6 bases and J by 3 bases, and 14 bases separated the two germline ends. The CDR3 covers 13 residues. This CDR3 is CSAIGELEETQYF. In DNA, the CDR3 is TGCAGTGCCATTGGGGAATTGGAAGAGACCCAGTACTTC.

This clonotype has a handful of counts. The V call is TRBV6-6, the J call TRBJ2-7, with D possibly being TRBD2 (5 bases). V lost 5 bases and J 2 bases, leaving 13 bases between the germline ends. There are 14 residues in the CDR3. Per the germline V gene, CDR1 is MNHNY and CDR2 is SVGAGI (reference sequence). CDR3 region: CASSPRAGPYEQYF. DNA of the CDR3: TGTGCCAGCAGTCCCCGGGCGGGCCCCTACGAGCAGTACTTC.

The J gene is TRBJ1-5, the V gene TRBV19; D not certain. V was trimmed by 5 bases and J by 4 bases, leaving 12 bases between them. The CDR3 is made up of 14 amino acids. CDR1 is LNHDA and CDR2 is SQIVND in the germline V gene (reference sequence). The CDR3: CASSSQTGNQPQHF. DNA for the CDR3: TGTGCCAGTAGTTCCCAGACGGGGAATCAGCCCCAGCATTTT.

This clonotype appeared a few times. The genes are TRBV15 and TRBJ1-4; D gene uncertain. Germline V gene sequence: CDR1 LNHNV, CDR2 YYDKDF (reference sequence). Trimming cost V 8 bases and J 8 bases, with 18 bases left between them. The CDR3 extends over 14 amino acids. The CDR3 loop reads CATGGLTNREKLFF. The DNA of the CDR3 is TGTGCCACCGGAGGGTTGACCAATCGGGAAAAACTGTTTTTT.

In this sample, this clonotype turned up many times. The V call is TRBV7-2, the J call TRBJ2-5; tentative D call: TRBD1 (5 bases). Trimming removed 5 bases from V and 0 bases from J, with 10 bases in between. The germline V gene has CDR1 SGHTA and CDR2 FQGNSA. The CDR3 extends over 14 amino acids. DNA of the CDR3: TGTGCCAGCAGCCAGGGCCTTTACCAAGAGACCCAGTACTTC. It encodes CASSQGLYQETQYF. The variable domain in full, completed from reference TRBV7-2 and TRBJ2-5, reads GAGVSQSPSNKVTEKGKDVELRCDPISGHTALYWYRQSLGQGLEFLIYFQGNSAPDKSGLPSDRFSAERTGGSVSTLTIQRTQQEDSAVYLCASSQGLYQETQYFGPGTRLLVL.

This clonotype was recorded many times. The chain is built from TRBV24-1 and TRBJ1-2; D uncertain. This CDR3 region has 13 residues. Germline-derived CDR1 and CDR2 are KGHDR and SFDVKD. V lost 3 bases and J 3 bases, leaving 7 bases between the germline ends. The CDR3 DNA reads TGTGCCACCAGTGATAGGACCGACTATGGCTACACCTTC. Amino acid sequence: CATSDRTDYGYTF.

This clonotype was detected many times. This chain links TRBV30 with TRBJ1-4; the D gene is possibly TRBD1 (6 bases). Germline loops: CDR1 GTSNPN, CDR2 SVGIG (reference sequence). This CDR3 is 15 amino acids long. Trimming removed 2 bases at V and 10 bases at J, with 20 bases between. CDR3 DNA sequence: TGTGCCTGGAGTTCACCCAGGGGCCCTCAGGGAAAACTGTTTTTT. Its translation is CAWSSPRGPQGKLFF.

This clonotype was seen repeatedly, ten times or more. The chain recombines TRBV7-2 with TRBJ2-1; 9 bases map to TRBD2. Germline loops: CDR1 SGHTA, CDR2 FQGNSA. The CDR3 has 16 amino acids. After removal of 1 base from V and 5 bases from J, the junction contained 6 bases not matched to a gene. The CDR3 region has the DNA TGTGCCAGCAGCTTAGATGGCGGGGGGGCCCACAATGAGCAGTTCTTC. It codes for CASSLDGGGAHNEQFF.

Ten or more counts support this clonotype. The rearrangement joins TRBV28 to TRBJ2-7; the D call may be TRBD1 or TRBD2 (5 bases each). This CDR3 region has 14 residues. Trimming took 8 bases from V and 4 from J, leaving 18 bases between them. Germline V gene sequence: CDR1 MDHEN, CDR2 SYDVKM. CDR3 sequence reads: CASASTWGLYEQYF. The CDR3 DNA reads TGTGCCAGCGCCTCAACGTGGGGGTTATACGAGCAGTACTTC.

The table lists this clonotype with a few counts. V usage is TRBV4-1 and J usage is TRBJ2-7; 7 positions match TRBD1. CDR1 MGHRA and CDR2 YSYEKL come from the germline V gene. V gave up 4 bases and J gave up 2 bases; unmatched junction bases: 11. The CDR3 extends over 16 amino acids. CDR3 loop: CASSPTRDRVTYEQYF. Written as DNA, the CDR3 is TGCGCCAGCAGCCCCACCAGAGACAGGGTCACCTACGAGCAGTACTTC.

This clonotype was detected ten times or more. The genes are TRBV7-2 and TRBJ2-2; D unresolved. The CDR3 totals 15 residues. V gave up 2 bases and J gave up 4 bases, with 11 bases separating them. Germline V CDR1 and CDR2: SGHTA, FQGNSA. The CDR3 DNA reads TGTGCCAGCAGCTTAATCCCGACCACCACCGGGGAGCTGTTTTTT. Translated: CASSLIPTTTGELFF.

The rearrangement joins TRBV5-1 to TRBJ1-2, with 7 bases identical to TRBD1. V gave up 2 bases and J gave up 6 bases; unmatched junction bases: 4. This CDR3 comprises 13 residues. Germline CDR1 reads SGHRS; CDR2 reads YFSETQ. Written as DNA, the CDR3 is TGCGCCAGCAGCTTCTACAGGGGAGATGGCTACACCTTC. Encoded protein: CASSFYRGDGYTF.

The sample holds many counts of this clonotype. J is TRBJ2-1 and V is TRBV11-2; D might be TRBD1 (6 bases). The CDR3 has 17 residues. Germline CDR1 is SGHAT and CDR2 is FQNNGV. Trimming left V 2 bases short and J 6 bases short, with 20 bases between. The chain's CDR3 is CASSLHLQGVASNEQFF. For the CDR3, the DNA is TGTGCCAGCAGCTTACACCTACAGGGAGTCGCGAGCAATGAGCAGTTCTTC.